This T cell receptor beta chain was sequenced for a study of blood T cell repertoires in COVID-19. On the study more broadly: The United States, Italy and Spain supplied acute and convalescent COVID-19 samples. T cells, B-cell-depleted T cells, or PBMCs provided the cDNA or gDNA that served as material.

Authors' analysis steps: Scientists estimated how many nucleated cells there were by amplifying reference gene primers. Profiling relied on immunoSEQ multiplex PCR, and the TCRdb table lists in-frame clones only, not all of them. That table supplies the V and J calls and clone size; D and trimming were determined from the DNA. Of fewer than 110,000 clones listed, about 85% are singletons. The CDR3 spans 16 residues. CDR1 is SGHKS and CDR2 is YYEKEE in the germline V gene (reference sequence). V shed 0 bases and J shed 5 bases, with 14 bases lying between them. This TCR derives from a woman aged 70-85 years with active or convalescent COVID-19. The chain recombines TRBV5-5 with TRBJ2-2; no definite D call. Material for sequencing was peripheral blood. In nucleotides, the CDR3 is TGTGCCAGCAGCTTGGCTCAACTAACGCGGACCGGGGAGCTGTTTTTT. The encoded protein is CASSLAQLTRTGELFF.